Following are 18 T cell receptor beta chains from one sample sequenced in a study of blood T cell repertoires in COVID-19. Profiled with immunoSEQ multiplex PCR; TCRdb holds only in-frame clones, not every one. The sample carries about 87,000 clones, more than 75% recorded once. Input material: peripheral blood. The receptors stem from a man in his forties with acute or convalescent COVID-19.

CDR3 sequence (DNA): TGTGCCAGTAGCGAACAGGGGGCGAACACTGAAGCTTTCTTT. Encoded protein: CASSEQGANTEAFF. V is TRBV19 and J is TRBJ1-1; 9 positions match TRBD1. The trim removed 6 bases at V and 1 base at J, leaving 3 bases unmatched. The CDR3 totals 14 residues. Per germline, CDR1 LNHDA and CDR2 SQIVND (reference sequence). The full variable domain, rest sourced from reference TRBV19 and TRBJ1-1, is DGGITQSPKYLFRKEGQNVTLSCEQNLNHDAMYWYRQDPGQGLRLIYYSQIVNDFQKGDIAEGYSVSREKKESFPLTVTSAQKNPTAFYLCASSEQGANTEAFFGQGTRLTVV.

The V gene is TRBV11-2, the J gene TRBJ2-1, with 8 bases that match TRBD2. Germline CDR1 is SGHAT and CDR2 is FQNNGV. The CDR3 length is 17 residues. V shed 5 bases, J shed 5 bases, and the junction held 14 bases outside the gene matches. This chain's CDR3 is CASSPGGHLRLHNEQFF. The CDR3 DNA sequence: TGTGCCAGCAGCCCGGGGGGGCACCTACGTCTTCACAATGAGCAGTTCTTC.

This rearrangement joins TRBV30 to TRBJ2-5, with a weak D call TRBD1 (6 bases). The V gene's germline CDR1 is GTSNPN and CDR2 SVGIG (reference sequence). V lost 1 base and J lost 5, with 11 bases in between. CDR3 length: 13 amino acids. This chain's CDR3 is CAWSGGHAETQYF. In DNA form, the CDR3 reads TGTGCCTGGAGTGGGGGACACGCGGAGACCCAGTACTTC.

This clone was found once. V gene TRBV6-5 combines with J gene TRBJ2-4; 8 bases map to TRBD1. V lost 6 bases to trimming and J lost 8 bases; unmatched junction nucleotides: 9. Per the germline V gene, CDR1 is MNHEY and CDR2 is SVGAGI. The CDR3 is 14 residues long. Written as DNA, the CDR3 is TGTGCCAGCAGCCCCGGACAGGGTCGCGACATTCAGTACTTC. Protein sequence: CASSPGQGRDIQYF.

V and J are TRBV10-3 and TRBJ1-2; 7 bases line up with TRBD1. The V gene's germline CDR1 is ENHRY and CDR2 SYGVKD. The V segment lost 8 bases and the J segment 8 bases; nucleotides outside the gene matches: 11. The CDR3 covers 13 residues. CDR3 DNA: TGTGCCATCGGGCCCAGACAGGGTGACGGCTACACCTTC. This sequence encodes CAIGPRQGDGYTF.

This chain links TRBV6-2 or TRBV6-3 with TRBJ1-2; D not certain. The V end lost 2 bases, the J end lost 8 bases, and 12 bases lay between the germline ends. The CDR3 is 13 residues long. Germline lookup yields CDR1 MNHEY and CDR2 SVGEGT. The CDR3 reads CASSYGRVGGYTF. CDR3 DNA: TGTGCCAGCAGTTACGGGCGGGTCGGAGGCTACACCTTC.

The chain employs TRBV30 and TRBJ2-7, with D perhaps matching TRBD2 (6 bases). Trimming pared 2 bases from V and 6 bases from J, leaving 14 bases between. From germline, CDR1 is GTSNPN and CDR2 SVGIG (reference sequence). The CDR3 contains 13 residues. CDR3 DNA sequence: TGTGCCTGGAGTCCCGGGACTCAAAGCGAGCAGTACTTC. This sequence encodes CAWSPGTQSEQYF.

The chain recombines TRBV6-5 with TRBJ1-6; no definite D call. This CDR3 has 14 amino acids. V was cut by 6 bases and J by 0 bases, with 6 bases left in between. Germline loops: CDR1 MNHEY, CDR2 SVGAGI. CDR3: CASRRSSYNSPLHF. CDR3 sequence (DNA): TGTGCCAGCAGAAGGAGCTCCTATAATTCACCCCTCCACTTT.

This clone was counted a few times. The rearrangement uses TRBV6-1 and TRBJ2-3; 7 nucleotides agree with TRBD2. Germline V gene sequence: CDR1 MNHNS, CDR2 SASEGT. V trimming: 2 bases; J trimming: 5 bases; junction bases outside the gene matches: 7. This CDR3 is 15 amino acids long. The CDR3 sequence: CASSETLAAGDTQYF. As DNA, the CDR3 is TGTGCCAGCAGTGAAACGCTAGCGGCCGGAGATACGCAGTATTTT.

This chain uses TRBV9 with TRBJ1-1; a possible D gene is TRBD1 (5 bases). The CDR3 covers 13 residues. V was shortened by 3 bases and J by 4 bases, with 10 bases between the two germline ends. Germline assignment: CDR1 SGDLS and CDR2 YYNGEE. In nucleotides, the CDR3 is TGTGCCAGCAGCGCCTCAGGGTTCACTGAAGCTTTCTTT. It encodes CASSASGFTEAFF. Looking up the rest from reference TRBV9 and TRBJ1-1 gives the full variable domain: DSGVTQTPKHLITATGQRVTLRCSPRSGDLSVYWYQQSLDQGLQFLIQYYNGEERAKGNILERFSAQQFPDLHSELNLSSLELGDSALYFCASSASGFTEAFFGQGTRLTVV.

This clone appeared once. V is TRBV7-2 and J is TRBJ2-3; possible D gene TRBD2, 6 bases. The germline V and J ends were trimmed by 7 bases and 4 bases, with 21 bases remaining between them. Germline CDR1 is SGHTA and CDR2 is FQGNSA. This CDR3 region has 16 residues. As DNA, the CDR3 is TGTGCCAGCACCCTGCAGTCCGGGACTCCCTCAGATACGCAGTATTTT. Encoded protein: CASTLQSGTPSDTQYF.

V usage is TRBV27 and J usage is TRBJ2-1; 13 bases align to TRBD2. The length of the CDR3 is 18 residues. After removal of 2 bases from V and 8 bases from J, the junction contained 12 bases not matched to a gene. Per germline, CDR1 MNHEY and CDR2 SMNVEV (reference sequence). In nucleotides, the CDR3 is TGTGCCAGCAGTTTACGCGGACTAGCGGGAGTTTTACTCGATGAGCAGTTCTTC. Its translation: CASSLRGLAGVLLDEQFF.

The chain has TRBV18 and TRBJ1-2, with 9 nucleotides matching TRBD1. The V gene's germline CDR1 is KGHSH and CDR2 LQKENI. This CDR3 region has 14 residues. V was pared by 2 bases and J by 4 bases, with 2 bases of the junction left unmatched. Written as DNA, the CDR3 is TGTGCCAGCTCACCAGGGACAGGGACCTATGGCTACACCTTC. Amino acid sequence: CASSPGTGTYGYTF.

The genes are TRBV3-1 (or the pseudogene TRBV3-2) and TRBJ2-5, with 10 positions matching TRBD2. CDR3 size: 16 residues. After removal of 2 bases from V and 3 bases from J, the junction contained 6 bases not matched to a gene. Germline V lookup: CDR1 LGHDT, CDR2 YNNKEL (reference sequence). CDR3 DNA: TGTGCCAGCAGCCAATATAAAACTAGCGGGAAAGAGACCCAGTACTTC. It specifies CASSQYKTSGKETQYF.

The J gene is TRBJ2-1, the V gene TRBV7-6, with 10 bases identical to TRBD2. CDR1 and CDR2 (germline): SGHVS, FNYEAQ. The V segment lost 4 bases and the J segment 7 bases; nucleotides outside the gene matches: 10. The CDR3 is 16 amino acids. CDR3 bases: TGTGCCAGCAGCTACCCAGCGGGGGGGCCGAGAAATGAGCAGTTCTTC. It is translated as CASSYPAGGPRNEQFF. Complete variable domain (other parts from reference TRBV7-6 and TRBJ2-1): GAGVSQSPRYKVTKRGQDVALRCDPISGHVSLYWYRQALGQGPEFLTYFNYEAQQDKSGLPNDRFSAERPEGSISTLTIQRTEQRDSAMYRCASSYPAGGPRNEQFFGPGTRLTVL.

This clone has a handful of counts. CDR3 DNA: TGTGCCAGCAGCCAGGATGCGCGAGCGTTCCACTTT. Protein sequence: CASSQDARAFHF. This sequence joins TRBV3-1 (or the pseudogene TRBV3-2) and TRBJ1-6; D remains unclear. The CDR3 loop spans 12 amino acids. The V end lost 3 bases, the J end lost 17 bases, and 14 bases lay between the germline ends. Germline CDR1 LGHDT, CDR2 YNNKEL (reference sequence).

The chain couples TRBV4-2 to TRBJ1-1; a possible D gene is TRBD1 (5 bases). Germline CDR1 reads LGHNA; CDR2 reads YNFKEQ. V was clipped by 0 bases and J by 1 base, with 9 bases between them. This CDR3 region has 15 residues. This CDR3 is CASSQDPQGNTEAFF. The CDR3 DNA sequence: TGTGCCAGCAGCCAAGATCCTCAGGGGAACACTGAAGCTTTCTTT.

J is TRBJ2-7 and V is TRBV7-9; 9 bases are shared with TRBD1. The CDR3 spans 15 residues. V dropped 5 bases and J dropped 5; count of bases not matched to a gene: 10. Per the germline V gene, CDR1 is SEHNR and CDR2 is FQNEAQ (reference sequence). CDR3 bases: TGTGCCAGCAGCATCCTAGGACAGGGGAACGACGAGCAGTACTTC. This gives the protein CASSILGQGNDEQYF.